This TCR beta chain was captured by sequencing in a study of blood T cell repertoires in COVID-19. Study-level background: Both acute and convalescent COVID-19 samples were obtained from the United States, Italy and Spain.

The V and J ends lost 5 bases and 8 bases respectively, with 12 bases between them. Per the germline V gene, CDR1 is MDHEN and CDR2 is SYDVKM. The CDR3 consists of 12 residues. Repertoires were generated with immunoSEQ multiplex PCR, while TCRdb's copy carries only in-frame clones and drops some. In the table there are 210,000 or so clones, about 90% of which are singletons. Which cohort a participant joined came from the clinical history participants gave. This TCR was recovered from a man between 25 and 39 years old who had recovered from COVID-19. V and J are TRBV28 and TRBJ1-2; D call uncertain. The sample consisted of PBMCs or T cells enriched from blood (not recorded which). The DNA for the CDR3 is TGTGCCAGCAGTCCGACATCGGGGGGCTACACCTTC. This translates into CASSPTSGGYTF.